These T cell receptor beta chains were read from a single sample in a study of neurological immune-mediated disorders. TCRdb re-analysed the 5' RACE reads in MiXCR, keeping a single row per CDR3 protein. The sample yields tens of thousands of distinct CDR3 sequences, roughly 2.5% seen once. Sequenced input: PBMCs. The source is a man aged 45 to 65 with multiple sclerosis. Both conserved end residues are trimmed from each CDR3. Each record gives: V gene, J gene, CDR3 length, CDR3 protein.

>TRBV20-1|TRBJ1-1|13
SARDPTGGHTEAF
>TRBV20-1|TRBJ1-1|9
SARQRGEAF
>TRBV5-1|TRBJ2-7|11
ASSRTPSYEQY
>TRBV6-1|TRBJ2-4|12
ASSERGGGNIQY
>TRBV7-2|TRBJ2-7|12
ASSLDREVPEQY
>TRBV7-8|TRBJ2-5|14
ASSLRRLAEQETQY
>TRBV20-1|TRBJ2-5|10
SASQGGETQY
>TRBV3-1|TRBJ2-3|12
ASSSSGYTDTQY
>TRBV5-1|TRBJ2-5|13
ASSVGTGDQETQY
>TRBV10-2|TRBJ2-1|14
ASSESGGVFGNEQF
>TRBV3-1|TRBJ1-5|12
ASSQGLRAQPQN
>TRBV5-1|TRBJ1-1|11
ASSLTANTEAF
>TRBV4-2|TRBJ1-1|13
ASSQDWLMNTEAF
>TRBV7-2|TRBJ1-1|13
ASSLAHGVRTEAF
>TRBV4-2|TRBJ2-3|12
ASSPSGPSDTQY
>TRBV5-1|TRBJ2-1|13
ASSLFAASYNEQF
>TRBV29-1|TRBJ2-7|10
SVDNQAGEQY
>TRBV30|TRBJ1-1|13
AWSFQEVGDTEAF
>TRBV15|TRBJ2-7|11
ATSLGQGNEQY
>TRBV5-1|TRBJ1-2|12
ASSYDRDNYGYT
>TRBV6-5|TRBJ1-6|13
ASSTTARHNSPLH
>TRBV27|TRBJ2-3|14
ASSGIAGAKQDTQY
>TRBV6-2/TRBV6-3|TRBJ2-1|13
ASSFSGDWYNEQF
>TRBV6-1|TRBJ1-2|10
ASTPTGYGYT
>TRBV9|TRBJ1-3|13
ASSVDTSFGNTIY
>TRBV28|TRBJ2-7|12
ASSSLLATYEQY
>TRBV10-3|TRBJ2-1|12
AISRRQGSHEQF
>TRBV29-1|TRBJ2-3|12
SARQGGWADTQY
>TRBV6-2/TRBV6-3|TRBJ1-5|13
ASSQTGTPNQPQH
>TRBV6-1|TRBJ2-2|11
AGRETNTGELF
>TRBV20-1|TRBJ1-4|13
SARGVGTANEKLF
>TRBV7-9|TRBJ2-7|13
ASSSRTSSSYEQY
>TRBV12-3/TRBV12-4|TRBJ2-7|11
ASSSGLVGEQY
>TRBV27|TRBJ1-5|15
ASSAYQTGDGNQPQN
>TRBV20-1|TRBJ1-2|12
SALQGAPGYGYT
>TRBV12-3/TRBV12-4|TRBJ2-1|14
ASSYIQGARYNEQF
>TRBV5-6|TRBJ2-7|13
ASSSRQGARYEQY
>TRBV5-5|TRBJ2-3|10
ASSTGTDTQY
>TRBV20-1|TRBJ2-7|10
SAGTGTYEQY
>TRBV10-3|TRBJ1-2|12
ATYPGQLKYGYT
>TRBV4-1|TRBJ1-2|12
ASSQVVRVGGYT
>TRBV7-2|TRBJ2-3|13
ASSTSGTKLDTQY
>TRBV30|TRBJ1-2|10
AWARLNYGYT
>TRBV10-3|TRBJ2-3|12
AIKLGRLPDTQY
>TRBV5-1|TRBJ2-6|13
ASSLVGSGANVLT
>TRBV20-1|TRBJ1-2|11
SARQGDNYGYT
>TRBV27|TRBJ1-5|11
ASSSFDRQPQH
>TRBV5-1|TRBJ1-1|13
ASSLTMQQNTEAF
>TRBV13|TRBJ1-2|10
ASSHGHGGYT
>TRBV2|TRBJ2-6|13
ASFPRGSGANVLT
>TRBV20-1|TRBJ1-1|12
SARDMRGRTEAF
>TRBV12-3/TRBV12-4|TRBJ1-4|11
ASSGGVGEKLF
>TRBV5-1|TRBJ2-1|13
ASSLVRGGLNEQF
>TRBV7-2|TRBJ1-6|13
ASRLGGQGPSPLH